Following are 15 T cell receptor beta chains from one sample sequenced in a study of T cell changes during pregnancy in multiple sclerosis. Clones were read by immunoSEQ multiplex PCR, and TCRdb kept only the in-frame ones, dropping some. The table has nearly 50,000 clones, roughly 94% seen once. The material sequenced was CD4+ T cells from peripheral blood mononuclear cells, taken in the first trimester of pregnancy. The receptors here all came from a female donor with multiple sclerosis, enrolled in a pregnancy study.

The V gene is TRBV6-5, the J gene TRBJ2-4, with D possibly TRBD2 on 5 matching bases. Germline V gene sequence: CDR1 MNHEY, CDR2 SVGAGI. The ends were cut back, 2 bases at V and 8 bases at J, with 10 bases in the middle. The CDR3 has 13 amino acids. This chain's CDR3 is CASSYRERDIQYF. CDR3 DNA: TGTGCCAGCAGTTACAGGGAGAGGGACATTCAGTACTTC.

The chain is built from TRBV6-5 and TRBJ2-1; D uncertain. Germline assignment: CDR1 MNHEY and CDR2 SVGAGI. The ends were cut back, 1 base at V and 8 bases at J, with 3 bases in the middle. This CDR3 has 11 amino acids. CDR3 coding DNA: TGTGCCAGCAGTTACTTCGATGAGCAGTTCTTC. Residues: CASSYFDEQFF.

The chain links TRBV21-1 to TRBJ1-4; TRBD1 is the table's D call, not checked against the DNA. TRBV21-1 is termed a pseudogene. This CDR3 spans 18 amino acids. The CDR3 spells CASSKDSPRTAPHEKLFF. The CDR3 nucleotides are TGTGCCAGCAGCAAAGACTCCCCACGGACAGCTCCTCATGAAAAACTGTTTTTT.

The V call is TRBV5-8, the J call TRBJ1-5; maybe TRBD1 (5 bases). The CDR3 runs 15 residues. The V end was cut by 1 base, the J end by 4 bases, with 12 bases between. The germline gives CDR1 SGHTS, CDR2 YDEGEE. CDR3 in DNA: TGTGCCAGCAGCTTGCGGGTGGGGCCTAATCAGCCCCAGCATTTT. Encoded protein: CASSLRVGPNQPQHF.

The chain carries TRBV7-8 and TRBJ2-1; D perhaps matches TRBD1 (5 bases). Between the trimmed V and J ends, which lost 2 bases and 9 bases, there was a span of 14 bases. CDR1 and CDR2 (germline): SGHVS, FQNEAQ. CDR3 length: 14 residues. The chain's CDR3 is CASSLPKGSLEQFF. CDR3 sequence (DNA): TGTGCCAGCAGCTTACCGAAGGGGTCTCTTGAGCAGTTCTTC.

The V call is TRBV2, the J call TRBJ1-5; TRBD1 might be the D (5 bases). V shed 4 bases and J shed 4 bases, with 8 bases lying between them. The CDR3 consists of 13 residues. Germline lookup yields CDR1 SNHLY and CDR2 FYNNEI. Written as DNA, the CDR3 is TGTGCCAGCAGTGTGGACACTAATCAGCCCCAGCATTTT. Its translation is CASSVDTNQPQHF.

V gene TRBV10-3 combines with J gene TRBJ1-1; TRBD1 might be the D (5 bases). CDR1 and CDR2 from the germline V gene are ENHRY and SYGVKD. V dropped 10 bases and J dropped 7 bases, with 13 bases sitting between them. The CDR3 is made up of 11 amino acids. The CDR3 reads CATLGGNEAFF. CDR3 DNA sequence: TGTGCCACCTTGGGGGGGAATGAAGCTTTCTTT.

This clone was observed a single time. CDR3 DNA: TGTGCCAGCAAGGAGAGCTCTGGAAACACCATATATTTT. This sequence encodes CASKESSGNTIYF. J is TRBJ1-3 and V is TRBV2; no firm D call. Deletions cut 7 bases from V and 0 bases from J, with 7 bases between. CDR3 length equals 13 residues. The germline gives CDR1 SNHLY, CDR2 FYNNEI.

This chain connects TRBV11-2 to TRBJ2-1; 7 nucleotides align to TRBD1. Germline trimming cut 3 bases from V and 6 bases from J; bases unmatched to any gene: 5. The CDR3 contains 14 residues. Looked up from germline, CDR1 is SGHAT and CDR2 is FQNNGV. CDR3 loop: CASSLDRSPNEQFF. The CDR3 nucleotides read TGTGCCAGCAGCTTGGACAGGTCACCCAATGAGCAGTTCTTC.

The chain's CDR3 is CASSFLAGGPTGELFF. CDR3 coding DNA: TGTGCCAGCAGCTTTCTAGCGGGGGGGCCCACCGGGGAGCTGTTTTTT. The genes are TRBV11-3 and TRBJ2-2, with 12 bases that match TRBD2. V gave up 3 bases and J gave up 4 bases; unmatched junction bases: 3. The CDR3 is made up of 16 amino acids. Germline V lookup: CDR1 SGHNT, CDR2 YENEEA.

The chain is built from TRBV5-1 and TRBJ2-3, with 7 bases lining up with TRBD2. Per the germline V gene, CDR1 is SGHRS and CDR2 is YFSETQ. J gave up 4 bases and V 4 bases, and 9 bases lay outside the gene matches. This CDR3 has 15 residues. CDR3 loop: CASSPTAGRADTQYF. CDR3 coding DNA: TGCGCCAGCAGCCCTACAGCGGGGAGGGCAGATACGCAGTATTTT.

This chain links TRBV6-5 with TRBJ2-3, with 11 positions matching TRBD1. This CDR3 spans 14 amino acids. Germline V gene sequence: CDR1 MNHEY, CDR2 SVGAGI. The ends lost 7 bases at V and 5 bases at J; junction bases unmatched: 5. For the CDR3, the DNA is TGTGCCAGCATGGACAGGGGGCTCGGAGATACGCAGTATTTT. Its translation: CASMDRGLGDTQYF.

This chain connects TRBV27 to TRBJ2-7; maybe TRBD2 (6 bases). The CDR3 has 14 residues. V was shortened by 2 bases and J by 5 bases, with 13 bases between the two germline ends. Germline V gene data show CDR1 as MNHEY and CDR2 as SMNVEV (reference sequence). CDR3 amino acids: CASSLTPGRHEQYF. Written as DNA, the CDR3 is TGTGCCAGCAGTTTAACCCCAGGGAGGCACGAGCAGTACTTC.

V usage is TRBV2 and J usage is TRBJ1-1; 7 nucleotides align to TRBD1. CDR3 length equals 15 residues. Germline V gene lookup returns CDR1 SNHLY and CDR2 FYNNEI. Trimming cost V 4 bases and J 2 bases; bases outside gene matches: 7. CDR3 nucleotides: TGTGCCAGCAGTGGCCCGGGACAGTCTAACACTGAAGCTTTCTTT. This codes for CASSGPGQSNTEAFF.

The gene calls are TRBV5-1 and TRBJ2-3, with 16 nucleotides matching TRBD2. The V segment lost 0 bases and the J segment 1 base; nucleotides outside the gene matches: 5. The length of the CDR3 is 19 residues. The germline V gene encodes CDR1 SGHRS and CDR2 YFSETQ. The DNA for the CDR3 is TGCGCCAGCAGCTTGGTGGGACTAGCGGGGGGGCCGGGCACAGATACGCAGTATTTT. Amino acids: CASSLVGLAGGPGTDTQYF.